This record covers a single T cell receptor beta chain. Per the study methods: Reference gene primer amplification in the assay estimated nucleated cell counts. Libraries were prepared by immunoSEQ multiplex PCR; TCRdb keeps only in-frame clonotypes and omits some of them. The V and J calls and clone size come from that table; D and trimming were worked out from the DNA. This sample yields 200,000 to 300,000 clones, of which 75% to 90% are seen a single time; around 1.8% belongs to the top ten. The sample originates from a study of blood T cell repertoires in COVID-19. Overall study context: COVID-19 samples, acute and convalescent, were from the United States, Italy and Spain. PBMCs, B-cell-depleted T cells, or T cells provided the cDNA or gDNA that made up the material.

The junction had 8 bases not matched to a gene; V was cut back by 0 bases and J by 7 bases. Germline assignment: CDR1 SGHTA and CDR2 FQGNSA. The CDR3 has 16 residues. V and J are TRBV7-2 and TRBJ2-1, with TRBD2 matching 8 bases. The specimen was peripheral blood. The receptor was isolated from a man under 40 with active or convalescent COVID-19. In nucleotides, the CDR3 is TGTGCCAGCAGCTTAGCAGGCGGGGGGAATTCTAATGAGCAGTTCTTC. Translating gives CASSLAGGGNSNEQFF.